The clone carrying this TCR beta chain was observed many times. This sample stems from a study of T-cell reconstitution after alpha-beta-depleted transplantation in children. The authors prepared the TCRbeta library with unique molecular identifiers. TCRdb recomputed calls from the PCR reads with MiXCR, one row per CDR3 protein. This sample has 450,000 to 500,000 distinct CDR3 sequences, with 9.5% to 15% found just once. The sequence was collected from a human donor who donated a stem cell graft to a child with combined immunodeficiency. This material consisted of PBMCs from the stem cell graft donor, taken from the stem cell graft.

The CDR3 DNA sequence: TGCGCCAGCAGCCAGGATCTACCGGGACAGCGACAGTACTTC. This sequence encodes CASSQDLPGQRQYF. The chain uses TRBV4-3 and TRBJ2-7; 7 bases fit TRBD1. Germline assignment: CDR1 LGHNA and CDR2 YSLEER. The CDR3 has 14 amino acids. V was pared by 3 bases and J by 10 bases, with 12 bases of the junction left unmatched.